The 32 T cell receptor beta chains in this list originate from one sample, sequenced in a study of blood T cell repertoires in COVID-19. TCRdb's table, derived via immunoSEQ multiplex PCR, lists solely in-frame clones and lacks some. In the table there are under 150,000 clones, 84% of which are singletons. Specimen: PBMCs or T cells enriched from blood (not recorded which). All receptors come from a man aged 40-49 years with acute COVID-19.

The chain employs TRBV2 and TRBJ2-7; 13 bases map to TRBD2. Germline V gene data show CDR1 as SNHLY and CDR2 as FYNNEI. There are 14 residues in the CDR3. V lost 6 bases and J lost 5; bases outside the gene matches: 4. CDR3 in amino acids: CASRPGTSGNEQYF. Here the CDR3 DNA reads TGTGCCAGCAGACCCGGGACTAGCGGGAACGAGCAGTACTTC.

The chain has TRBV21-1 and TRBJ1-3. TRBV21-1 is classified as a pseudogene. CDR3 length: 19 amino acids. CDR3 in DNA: TGTGCCAGCAGCGCTAGAGGAGGGAGCGGGGTTGTCTCTGGAAACACCATATATTTT. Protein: CASSARGGSGVVSGNTIYF.

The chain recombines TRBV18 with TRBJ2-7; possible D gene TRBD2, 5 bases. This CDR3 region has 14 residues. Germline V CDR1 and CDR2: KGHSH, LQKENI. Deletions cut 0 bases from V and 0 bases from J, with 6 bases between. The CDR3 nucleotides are TGTGCCAGCTCACCACCGGGAGCCTCCTACGAGCAGTACTTC. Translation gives CASSPPGASYEQYF.

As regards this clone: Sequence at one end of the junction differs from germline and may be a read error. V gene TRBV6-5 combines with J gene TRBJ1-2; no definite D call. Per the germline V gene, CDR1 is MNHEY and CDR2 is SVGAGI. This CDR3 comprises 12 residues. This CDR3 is CASSDSTYRYTF. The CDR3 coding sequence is TGTGCCAGCAGTGACTCAACATATCGCTACACCTTC.

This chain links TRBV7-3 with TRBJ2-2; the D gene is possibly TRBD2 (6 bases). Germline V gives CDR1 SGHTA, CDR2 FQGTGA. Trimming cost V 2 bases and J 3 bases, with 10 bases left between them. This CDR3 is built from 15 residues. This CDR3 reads CASSLLGTYTGELFF. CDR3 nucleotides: TGTGCCAGCAGCTTACTGGGGACTTACACCGGGGAGCTGTTTTTT.

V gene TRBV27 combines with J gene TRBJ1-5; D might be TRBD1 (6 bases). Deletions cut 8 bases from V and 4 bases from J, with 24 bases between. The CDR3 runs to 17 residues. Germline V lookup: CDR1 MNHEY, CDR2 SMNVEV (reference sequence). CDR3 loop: CASRLDGGGAGNQPQHF. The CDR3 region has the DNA TGTGCCAGCCGCCTAGACGGGGGGGGCGCTGGGAATCAGCCCCAGCATTTT.

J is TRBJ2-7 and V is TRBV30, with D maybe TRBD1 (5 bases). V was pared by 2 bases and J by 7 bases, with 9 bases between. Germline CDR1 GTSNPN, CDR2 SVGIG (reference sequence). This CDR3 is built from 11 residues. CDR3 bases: TGTGCCTGGAGTCTACAGGAGGAGCAGTACTTC. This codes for CAWSLQEEQYF. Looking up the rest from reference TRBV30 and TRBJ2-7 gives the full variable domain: SQTIHQWPATLVQPVGSPLSLECTVEGTSNPNLYWYRQAAGRGLQLLFYSVGIGQISSEVPQNLSASRPQDRQFILSSKKLLLSDSGFYLCAWSLQEEQYFGPGTRLTVT.

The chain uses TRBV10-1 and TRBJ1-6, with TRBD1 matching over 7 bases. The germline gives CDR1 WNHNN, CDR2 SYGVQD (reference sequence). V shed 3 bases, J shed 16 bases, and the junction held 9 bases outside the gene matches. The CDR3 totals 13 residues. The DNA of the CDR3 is TGCGCCAGCAGTGATCCTAGGACAGGTACACTCCACTTT. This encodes CASSDPRTGTLHF.

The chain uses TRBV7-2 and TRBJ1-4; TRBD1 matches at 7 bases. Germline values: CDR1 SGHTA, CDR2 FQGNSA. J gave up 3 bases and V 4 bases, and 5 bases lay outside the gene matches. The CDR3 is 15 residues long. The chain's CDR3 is CASSSTGTANEKLFF. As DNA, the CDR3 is TGTGCCAGCAGCTCGACCGGGACAGCTAATGAAAAACTGTTTTTT.

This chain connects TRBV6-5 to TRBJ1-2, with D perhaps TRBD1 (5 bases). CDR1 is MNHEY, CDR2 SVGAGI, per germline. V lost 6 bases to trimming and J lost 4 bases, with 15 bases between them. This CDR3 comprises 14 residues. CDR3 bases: TGTGCCAGCAGCCCAGGGAATCGGGTCTATGGCTACACCTTC. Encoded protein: CASSPGNRVYGYTF.

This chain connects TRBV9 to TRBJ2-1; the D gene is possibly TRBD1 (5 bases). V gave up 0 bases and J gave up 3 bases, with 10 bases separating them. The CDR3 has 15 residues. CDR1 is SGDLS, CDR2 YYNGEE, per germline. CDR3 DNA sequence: TGTGCCAGCAGCGTAGAGGACACCTTCTACAATGAGCAGTTCTTC. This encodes CASSVEDTFYNEQFF. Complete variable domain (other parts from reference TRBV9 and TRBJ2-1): DSGVTQTPKHLITATGQRVTLRCSPRSGDLSVYWYQQSLDQGLQFLIQYYNGEERAKGNILERFSAQQFPDLHSELNLSSLELGDSALYFCASSVEDTFYNEQFFGPGTRLTVL.

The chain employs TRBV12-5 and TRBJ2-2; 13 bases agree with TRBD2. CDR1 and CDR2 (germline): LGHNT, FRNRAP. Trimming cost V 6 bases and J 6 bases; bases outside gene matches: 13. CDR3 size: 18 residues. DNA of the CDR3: TGTGCTAGTGGCAAAACATGGACTAGCGGGAGATTTTCCGGGGAGCTGTTTTTT. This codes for CASGKTWTSGRFSGELFF.

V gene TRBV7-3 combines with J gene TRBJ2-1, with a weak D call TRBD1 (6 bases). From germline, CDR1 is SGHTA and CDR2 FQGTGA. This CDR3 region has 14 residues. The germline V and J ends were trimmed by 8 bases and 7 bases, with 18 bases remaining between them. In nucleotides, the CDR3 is TGTGCCAGCTGTACAGGGTCCTCTTGTAATGAGCAGTTCTTC. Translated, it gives CASCTGSSCNEQFF. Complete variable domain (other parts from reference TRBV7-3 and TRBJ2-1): GAGVSQTPSNKVTEKGKYVELRCDPISGHTALYWYRQSLGQGPEFLIYFQGTGAADDSGLPNDRFFAVRPEGSVSTLKIQRTERGDSAVYLCASCTGSSCNEQFFGPGTRLTVL.

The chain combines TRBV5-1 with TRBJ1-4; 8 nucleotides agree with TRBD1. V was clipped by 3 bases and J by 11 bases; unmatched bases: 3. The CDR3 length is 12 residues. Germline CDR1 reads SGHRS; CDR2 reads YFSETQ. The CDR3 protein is CASSSGQDKLFF. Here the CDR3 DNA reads TGCGCCAGCAGCTCGGGACAGGACAAACTGTTTTTT.

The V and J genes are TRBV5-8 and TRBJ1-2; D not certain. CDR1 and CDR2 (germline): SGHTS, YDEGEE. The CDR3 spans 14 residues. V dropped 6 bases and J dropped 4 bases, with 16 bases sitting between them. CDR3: CASTPLLASYGYTF. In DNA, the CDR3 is TGTGCCAGCACTCCTCTCTTGGCTTCCTATGGCTACACCTTC.

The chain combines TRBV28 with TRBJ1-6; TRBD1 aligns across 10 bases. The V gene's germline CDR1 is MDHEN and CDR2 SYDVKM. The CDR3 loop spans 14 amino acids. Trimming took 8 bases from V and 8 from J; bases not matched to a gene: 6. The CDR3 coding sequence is TGTGCCAGCGGCCTCGGACAGGGGGATTCACCCCTCCACTTT. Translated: CASGLGQGDSPLHF.

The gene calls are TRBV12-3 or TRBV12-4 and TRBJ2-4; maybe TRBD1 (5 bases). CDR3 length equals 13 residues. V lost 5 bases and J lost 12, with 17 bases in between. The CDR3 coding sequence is TGTGCCAGCAGTCCATTGACAGCTACAAGTCAGTACTTC. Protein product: CASSPLTATSQYF.

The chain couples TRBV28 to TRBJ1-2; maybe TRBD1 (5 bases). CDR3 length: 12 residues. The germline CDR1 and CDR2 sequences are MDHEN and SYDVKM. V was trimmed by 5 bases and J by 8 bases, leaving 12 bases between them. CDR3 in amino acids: CASSEQDQGYTF. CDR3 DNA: TGTGCCAGCAGTGAACAGGACCAGGGCTACACCTTC.

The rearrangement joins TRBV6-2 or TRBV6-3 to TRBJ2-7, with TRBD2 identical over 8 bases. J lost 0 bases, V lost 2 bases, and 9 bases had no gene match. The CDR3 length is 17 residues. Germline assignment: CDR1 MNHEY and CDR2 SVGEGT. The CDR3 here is CASSYPPAGEDSYEQYF. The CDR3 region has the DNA TGTGCCAGCAGTTACCCCCCAGCGGGGGAGGACTCCTACGAGCAGTACTTC.

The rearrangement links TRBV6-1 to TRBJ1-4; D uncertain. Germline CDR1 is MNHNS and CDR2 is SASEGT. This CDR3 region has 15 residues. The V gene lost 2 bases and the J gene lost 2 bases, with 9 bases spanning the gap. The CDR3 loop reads CASSEPGSTNEKLFF. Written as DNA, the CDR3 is TGTGCCAGCAGTGAACCGGGTTCCACTAATGAAAAACTGTTTTTT.

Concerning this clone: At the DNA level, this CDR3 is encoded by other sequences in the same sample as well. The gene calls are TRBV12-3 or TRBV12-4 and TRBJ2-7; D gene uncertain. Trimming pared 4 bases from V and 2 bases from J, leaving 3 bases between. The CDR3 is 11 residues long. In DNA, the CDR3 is TGTGCCAGCAGTTCCGCCTACGAGCAGTACTTC. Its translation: CASSSAYEQYF.

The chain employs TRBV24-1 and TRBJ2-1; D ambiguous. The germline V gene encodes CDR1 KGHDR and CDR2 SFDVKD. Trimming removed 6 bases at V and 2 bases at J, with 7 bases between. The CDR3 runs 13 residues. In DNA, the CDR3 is TGTGCCACCAGTATAGATCCCTACAATGAGCAGTTCTTC. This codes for CATSIDPYNEQFF.

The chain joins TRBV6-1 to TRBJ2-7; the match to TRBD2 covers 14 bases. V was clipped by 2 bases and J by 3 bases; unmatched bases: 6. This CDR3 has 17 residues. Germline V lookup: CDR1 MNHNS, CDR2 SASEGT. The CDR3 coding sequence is TGTGCCAGCAGTGAATGGGGACTAGCGGGGGCCAACTACGAGCAGTACTTC. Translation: CASSEWGLAGANYEQYF.

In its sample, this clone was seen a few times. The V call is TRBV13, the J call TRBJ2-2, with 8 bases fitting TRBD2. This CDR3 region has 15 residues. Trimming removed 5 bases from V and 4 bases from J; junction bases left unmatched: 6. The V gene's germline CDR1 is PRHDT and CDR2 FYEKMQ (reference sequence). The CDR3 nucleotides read TGTGCCAGCAGCCTTAGCGGGGCCTTCACCGGGGAGCTGTTTTTT. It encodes CASSLSGAFTGELFF.

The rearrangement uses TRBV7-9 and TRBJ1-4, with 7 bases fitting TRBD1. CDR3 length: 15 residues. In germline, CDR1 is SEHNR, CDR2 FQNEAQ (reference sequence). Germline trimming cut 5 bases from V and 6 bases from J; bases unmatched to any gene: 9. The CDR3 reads CASSPGTEEYEKLFF. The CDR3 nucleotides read TGTGCCAGCAGCCCCGGGACAGAGGAATATGAAAAACTGTTTTTT.

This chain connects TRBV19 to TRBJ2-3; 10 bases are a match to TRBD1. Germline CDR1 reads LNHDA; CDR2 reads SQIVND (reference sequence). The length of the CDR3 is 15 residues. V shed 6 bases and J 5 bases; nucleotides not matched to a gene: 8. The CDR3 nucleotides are TGTGCCAGTAGCTCCCTGACAGGGGGCAAAGATACGCAGTATTTT. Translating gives CASSSLTGGKDTQYF.

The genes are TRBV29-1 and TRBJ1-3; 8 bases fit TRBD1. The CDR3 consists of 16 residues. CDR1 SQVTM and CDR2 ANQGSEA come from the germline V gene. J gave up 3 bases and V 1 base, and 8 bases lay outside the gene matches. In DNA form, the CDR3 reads TGCAGCGTTGAAGGGGACAGGTCCACCCTTGGAAACACCATATATTTT. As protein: CSVEGDRSTLGNTIYF.

The CDR3 reads CAISPGLDPYEQYF. The DNA of the CDR3 is TGTGCCATCAGCCCTGGCCTAGATCCCTACGAGCAGTACTTC. This rearrangement joins TRBV10-3 to TRBJ2-7; no clear D gene. Germline loops: CDR1 ENHRY, CDR2 SYGVKD. This CDR3 spans 14 amino acids. V was pared by 6 bases and J by 2 bases, with 14 bases between.

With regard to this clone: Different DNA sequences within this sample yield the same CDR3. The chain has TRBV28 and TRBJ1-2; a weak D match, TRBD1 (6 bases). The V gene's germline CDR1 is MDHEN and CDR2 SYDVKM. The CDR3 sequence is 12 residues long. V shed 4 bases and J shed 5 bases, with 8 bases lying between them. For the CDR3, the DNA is TGTGCCAGCAGTTCCGGACAGTATGGCTACACCTTC. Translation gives CASSSGQYGYTF.

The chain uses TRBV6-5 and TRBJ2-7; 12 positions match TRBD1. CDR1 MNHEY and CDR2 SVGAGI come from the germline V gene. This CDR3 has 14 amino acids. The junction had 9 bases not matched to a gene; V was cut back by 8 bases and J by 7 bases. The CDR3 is CASSEGQGAGEQYF. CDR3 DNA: TGTGCCAGCTCCGAGGGACAGGGGGCGGGGGAGCAGTACTTC.

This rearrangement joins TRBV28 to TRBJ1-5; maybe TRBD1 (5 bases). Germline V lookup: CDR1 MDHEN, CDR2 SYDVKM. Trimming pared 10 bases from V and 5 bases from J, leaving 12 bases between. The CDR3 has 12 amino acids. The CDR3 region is CATGAGYQPQHF. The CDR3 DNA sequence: TGTGCCACCGGGGCGGGATATCAGCCCCAGCATTTT. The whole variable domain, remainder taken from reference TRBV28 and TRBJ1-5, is DVKVTQSSRYLVKRTGEKVFLECVQDMDHENMFWYRQDPGLGLRLIYFSYDVKMKEKGDIPEGYSVSREKKERFSLILESASTNQTSMYLCATGAGYQPQHFGDGTRLSIL.

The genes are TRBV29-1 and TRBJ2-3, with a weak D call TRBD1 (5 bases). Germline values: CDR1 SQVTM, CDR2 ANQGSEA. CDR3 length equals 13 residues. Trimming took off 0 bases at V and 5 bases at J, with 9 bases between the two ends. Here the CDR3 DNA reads TGCAGCGTTGAAGACAGCAGGGTAGATACGCAGTATTTT. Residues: CSVEDSRVDTQYF.